This T cell receptor beta chain was obtained from a study of CD8+CD57+ T cells in acquired aplastic anemia. Study-wide points: Between patients and controls, around 27 CD8+ CDR3 sequences were found in common.

Looked up from germline, CDR1 is LGHNA and CDR2 is YSLEER. The V and J ends lost 2 bases and 5 bases respectively, with 16 bases between them. The CDR3 runs 15 residues. The use of genomic DNA as template underpinned the TCR beta VDJ and CDR3 profiling. Using its own MiXCR run on the reads, TCRdb lists one record per CDR3 protein. The sample contains more than 250,000 distinct CDR3 sequences, 65% to 90% of which appear only once. With regard to this clonotype: Its antigen is undetermined.

Sequencing involved patients with CD8+CD57+ cell expansion previously shown by flow cytometry. This TCR was sampled from a human donor with aplastic anemia. J is TRBJ2-7 and V is TRBV4-3; possible D gene TRBD1, 6 bases. Sequences were obtained from sorted CD4+, CD8+, or CD8+CD57+ T cells (not recorded which) from PBMCs. In DNA form, the CDR3 reads TGCGCCAGCAGCCAATCTCTACAGGGATTTCACGAGCAGTACTTC. It is translated as CASSQSLQGFHEQYF.